These 32 T cell receptor beta chains were sequenced from one sample in a study of T-cell reconstitution after alpha-beta-depleted transplantation in children. The TCRbeta library was prepared with unique molecular identifiers. TCRdb ran MiXCR on the PCR reads and lists one entry per CDR3 protein. The data show 70,000 or so distinct CDR3 sequences, about 11% seen once. Sample: PBMCs, taken before TCRalphabeta/CD19-depleted stem cell transplant. The receptor set was obtained from a boy between 10 and 17 years old with acute myeloid leukemia, due to receive a stem cell transplant.

The rearrangement joins TRBV15 to TRBJ2-7; 7 bases are shared with TRBD2. CDR1 is LNHNV and CDR2 is YYDKDF in the germline V gene (reference sequence). The V and J ends lost 4 bases and 6 bases, in that order; junction bases with no gene match: 21. The CDR3 is made up of 18 amino acids. The CDR3 coding sequence is TGTGCCACCAGCAAACCCGGTGGGCGCGGGAGAGGTACTCCCGAGCAGTACTTC. Residues: CATSKPGGRGRGTPEQYF.

This clonotype was observed a single time. This may be a read error, as it is one base from a much larger clone. The conserved phenylalanine or tryptophan normally closing the CDR3 is absent here, so this likely arose from a read error. The CDR3, as DNA: TGTGCCAGCAGCCCGAGCGGGACACAGGTTGAAGCTTTCCTT. It codes for CASSPSGTQVEAFL. The chain uses TRBV3-1 and TRBJ1-1; D possibly corresponds to TRBD1 (6 bases). V dropped 4 bases and J dropped 7 bases, with 16 bases sitting between them. The CDR3 has 14 residues. Germline-derived CDR1 and CDR2 are LGHDT and YNNKEL (reference sequence).

The chain links TRBV20-1 to TRBJ1-4; 7 nucleotides agree with TRBD1. CDR1 and CDR2 (germline): DFQATT, SNEGSKA (reference sequence). CDR3 length: 13 residues. The ends lost 3 bases at V and 7 bases at J; junction bases unmatched: 5. Here the CDR3 DNA reads TGCAGTGCTAGTAAGGGGGCGCGTGAAAAACTGTTTTTT. Amino acid sequence: CSASKGAREKLFF.

This clonotype has at least ten counts. The chain uses TRBV5-5 and TRBJ2-3; D might be TRBD1 or TRBD2, each matching 6 bases. The CDR3 consists of 15 residues. Germline values: CDR1 SGHKS, CDR2 YYEKEE (reference sequence). The V end lost 1 base, the J end lost 1 base, and 10 bases lay between the germline ends. The CDR3 coding sequence is TGTGCCAGCAGCTTGCCGGGGGCCGGCACAGATACGCAGTATTTT. It codes for CASSLPGAGTDTQYF.

V gene TRBV15 combines with J gene TRBJ2-1; D possibly corresponds to TRBD2 (5 bases). V lost 4 bases, J lost 5 bases, and 9 bases lay in between. CDR1 is LNHNV and CDR2 is YYDKDF in the germline V gene (reference sequence). The CDR3 contains 13 residues. CDR3 bases: TGTGCCACCAGCAAGGACTCGAACAATGAGCAGTTCTTC. Amino acids: CATSKDSNNEQFF.

The chain combines TRBV20-1 with TRBJ2-3, with 9 bases identical to TRBD2. Germline CDR1 is DFQATT and CDR2 is SNEGSKA (reference sequence). This CDR3 is 15 amino acids long. Losses at the gene ends were 6 bases for V and 6 bases for J; bases not matched to a gene: 13. In nucleotides, the CDR3 is TGCAGTGCCTCCGAGCTAGCGGGGAAGAGGGATACGCAGTATTTT. Its translation: CSASELAGKRDTQYF.

This clonotype was detected ten times or more. This chain connects TRBV9 to TRBJ1-4; D call uncertain. The V gene's germline CDR1 is SGDLS and CDR2 YYNGEE. V was cut by 0 bases and J by 8 bases, with 2 bases left in between. This CDR3 region has 11 residues. CDR3 in DNA: TGTGCCAGCAGCGTAGGAGAAAAACTGTTTTTT. Its translation is CASSVGEKLFF.

This clonotype was detected ten times or more. V and J are TRBV27 and TRBJ2-5; D unresolved. The CDR3 length is 15 residues. Germline V gives CDR1 MNHEY, CDR2 SMNVEV (reference sequence). V lost 1 base and J 2 bases, leaving 11 bases between the germline ends. This CDR3 reads CASSLLWGAQETQYF. CDR3 DNA sequence: TGTGCCAGCAGTTTATTATGGGGTGCGCAAGAGACCCAGTACTTC.

This clonotype was detected a few times. V is TRBV12-3 or TRBV12-4 and J is TRBJ2-6; D gene ambiguous. Trimming pared 4 bases from V and 2 bases from J, leaving 18 bases between. The CDR3 has 18 amino acids. CDR3 in DNA: TGTGCCAGCAGTTCTCTGGCACAGCCTATGACTGGGGCCAACGTCCTGACTTTC. It yields the protein CASSSLAQPMTGANVLTF.

This clonotype was recorded at least ten times. The rearrangement joins TRBV28 to TRBJ2-1, with 10 bases fitting TRBD2. CDR3 length: 15 residues. The trim removed 8 bases at V and 5 bases at J, leaving 9 bases unmatched. Germline V gene data show CDR1 as MDHEN and CDR2 as SYDVKM. DNA for the CDR3: TGTGCCAGCGCCCCGACTAGCGGGTCTCACAATGAGCAGTTCTTC. Its protein product is CASAPTSGSHNEQFF.

Ten or more counts support this clonotype. The J gene is TRBJ1-5, the V gene TRBV4-1, with D possibly matching TRBD1 (6 bases). The CDR3 is 15 amino acids. Germline CDR1 is MGHRA and CDR2 is YSYEKL. Trimming took 1 base from V and 3 from J, leaving 10 bases between them. The CDR3 DNA sequence: TGCGCCAGCAGCCAAGTGGCAGGGGACAATCAGCCCCAGCATTTT. Translation: CASSQVAGDNQPQHF.

This clonotype was counted at least ten times. V and J are TRBV5-1 and TRBJ2-2; TRBD1 might be the D (6 bases). CDR3 length: 15 amino acids. Germline V CDR1 and CDR2: SGHRS, YFSETQ. Trimming removed 4 bases at V and 0 bases at J, with 10 bases between. The CDR3 coding sequence is TGCGCCAGCAGCCCAAGGACAGCGAACACCGGGGAGCTGTTTTTT. Residues: CASSPRTANTGELFF.

The rearrangement links TRBV21-1 to TRBJ2-3; the D call of TRBD1 is as the table states it, not checked on the DNA. The J call may be incorrect, as the DNA end agrees better with TRBJ1-5. TRBV21-1 constitutes a pseudogene. The CDR3 runs 12 residues. CDR3 in amino acids: CASSKQWPGQHF. CDR3 in DNA: TGTGCCAGCAGCAAACAGTGGCCGGGACAGCATTTT.

This clonotype was counted many times. This chain uses TRBV12-3 or TRBV12-4 with TRBJ2-7, with no clear D. This CDR3 is 14 amino acids long. V was pared by 5 bases and J by 3 bases, with 14 bases between. This CDR3 is CASSPRTADYEQYF. The CDR3 DNA reads as TGTGCCAGCAGTCCCCGGACGGCCGACTACGAGCAGTACTTC.

This clonotype was detected many times. This rearrangement joins TRBV11-1 to TRBJ2-5, with D tentatively TRBD1 or TRBD2 (5 bases each). Germline V gene sequence: CDR1 SGHAT, CDR2 FQDESV (reference sequence). CDR3 length: 16 amino acids. The V end was cut by 3 bases, the J end by 5 bases, with 19 bases between. The CDR3 DNA reads as TGTGCCAGCAGCTTCCGGGACGCCCTGCTCAAGGAGACCCAGTACTTC. Translating it yields CASSFRDALLKETQYF.

In its sample, this clonotype was seen many times. The chain employs TRBV12-3 or TRBV12-4 and TRBJ1-6; D might be TRBD1 (6 bases). V lost 2 bases, J lost 7 bases, and 9 bases lay in between. The CDR3 runs to 14 residues. DNA for the CDR3: TGTGCCAGCAGTTTAAAGGACAGCAATTCACCCCTCCACTTT. Translated, it gives CASSLKDSNSPLHF.

Many counts were recorded for this clonotype. The V and J genes are TRBV7-9 and TRBJ2-1, with 13 bases matching TRBD2. Trimming cost V 3 bases and J 7 bases; bases outside gene matches: 3. Germline V gives CDR1 SEHNR, CDR2 FQNEAQ (reference sequence). This CDR3 comprises 15 residues. The CDR3 nucleotides read TGTGCCAGCAGCTTTACTAGCGGGAGGGGGAATGAGCAGTTCTTC. As protein: CASSFTSGRGNEQFF. The full variable domain, with the rest looked up from reference TRBV7-9 and TRBJ2-1, is DTGVSQNPRHKITKRGQNVTFRCDPISEHNRLYWYRQTLGQGPEFLTYFQNEAQLEKSRLLSDRFSAERPKGSFSTLEIQRTEQGDSAMYLCASSFTSGRGNEQFFGPGTRLTVL.

Many counts were recorded for this clonotype. The V gene is TRBV13, the J gene TRBJ2-5; either TRBD1 or TRBD2 may fit D (5 bases each). The V end lost 1 base, the J end lost 5 bases, and 11 bases lay between the germline ends. Germline CDR1 and CDR2: PRHDT and FYEKMQ (reference sequence). There are 14 residues in the CDR3. CDR3 bases: TGTGCCAGCAGCTTAGTGGGGGAGACGGAGACCCAGTACTTC. This sequence encodes CASSLVGETETQYF.

This chain connects TRBV3-1 to TRBJ2-1, with D possibly matching TRBD2 (6 bases). CDR3 length equals 18 residues. Germline V gene data show CDR1 as LGHDT and CDR2 as YNNKEL (reference sequence). The germline V and J ends were trimmed by 10 bases and 4 bases, with 29 bases remaining between them. This CDR3 reads CATCQVPGDDTFYNEQFF. The CDR3 DNA reads as TGTGCCACCTGCCAAGTCCCGGGGGATGACACATTTTACAATGAGCAGTTCTTC.

This clonotype was seen many times. The J gene is TRBJ2-3, the V gene TRBV20-1, with D perhaps TRBD1 or TRBD2 (6 bases each). The germline V gene has CDR1 DFQATT and CDR2 SNEGSKA (reference sequence). Trimming took off 6 bases at V and 4 bases at J, with 17 bases between the two ends. CDR3 length: 14 residues. The CDR3 DNA reads as TGCAGTGCCTTACCCGGACAGCGGGCAGATACGCAGTATTTT. It encodes CSALPGQRADTQYF.

This clonotype has at least ten counts. V usage is TRBV6-2 or TRBV6-3 and J usage is TRBJ2-7; possibly TRBD1 or TRBD2 for D (5 bases each). Germline CDR1 reads MNHEY; CDR2 reads SVGEGT. The CDR3 is 13 residues long. V gave up 7 bases and J gave up 6 bases, with 16 bases separating them. The CDR3 region has the DNA TGTGCCAGCACAAACCCGGGACCCCTCGAGCAGTACTTC. It translates to CASTNPGPLEQYF.

This clonotype has a count of ten or more. This chain connects TRBV27 to TRBJ1-2; D not certain. The CDR3 has 13 residues. The V gene's germline CDR1 is MNHEY and CDR2 SMNVEV (reference sequence). Trimming took off 5 bases at V and 4 bases at J, with 11 bases between the two ends. CDR3 amino acids: CASSGGGPYGYTF. CDR3 DNA: TGTGCCAGCAGTGGCGGCGGACCCTATGGCTACACCTTC.

In this sample, this clonotype turned up many times. The V gene is TRBV7-2, the J gene TRBJ1-4, with TRBD1 as a possible D gene (6 bases). From germline, CDR1 is SGHTA and CDR2 FQGNSA. The CDR3 is 16 amino acids. The germline V and J ends were trimmed by 0 bases and 6 bases, with 14 bases remaining between them. The CDR3, as DNA: TGTGCCAGCAGCTTAGCAGCCGGGACATCTTATGAAAAACTGTTTTTT. Translation: CASSLAAGTSYEKLFF.

A word on this clonotype: With a much larger clone just one base away, this may be a read error. J is TRBJ2-1 and V is TRBV5-5; D unclear. Looked up from germline, CDR1 is SGHKS and CDR2 is YYEKEE (reference sequence). The CDR3 consists of 13 residues. DNA of the CDR3: TGTGCCAGCAGCTTGGCCGTTTGGGATGAGCGGTTCTTC. As protein: CASSLAVWDERFF.

This clonotype was counted ten times or more. The chain has TRBV12-3 or TRBV12-4 and TRBJ2-1; possibly TRBD1 for D (7 bases). The CDR3 is made up of 12 amino acids. Trimming shortened V by 9 bases and J by 8 bases, and 14 bases separated the two germline ends. The CDR3 nucleotides read TGTGCCAGTACTGACAGGGAGGATGAGCAGTTCTTC. Translating gives CASTDREDEQFF.

This clonotype was detected many times. This chain joins TRBV9 and TRBJ2-2; 10 bases fit TRBD2. CDR1 and CDR2 from the germline V gene are SGDLS and YYNGEE. Trimming at V came to 4 bases and at J to 6 bases, leaving 3 bases not matched to a gene. This CDR3 is built from 14 residues. The CDR3 region has the DNA TGTGCCAGCAGCAACAGCGGGGGGGCCGGGGAGCTGTTTTTT. Protein: CASSNSGGAGELFF.

This clonotype was detected many times. V is TRBV3-1 and J is TRBJ2-7; D possibly corresponds to TRBD1 (6 bases). Germline assignment: CDR1 LGHDT and CDR2 YNNKEL (reference sequence). The CDR3 spans 13 residues. V was cut by 5 bases and J by 5 bases, with 13 bases left in between. CDR3 region: CASSARSGDEQYF. The CDR3 DNA sequence: TGTGCCAGCAGCGCTCGATCAGGGGACGAGCAGTACTTC.

This clonotype was recorded many times. V is TRBV2 and J is TRBJ1-6; D ambiguous. Germline V gene lookup returns CDR1 SNHLY and CDR2 FYNNEI. The CDR3 runs to 14 residues. V was clipped by 2 bases and J by 6 bases, with 8 bases between them. In DNA, the CDR3 is TGTGCCAGCAGTGAATCCGACGGTAATTCACCCCTCCACTTT. It translates to CASSESDGNSPLHF.

In this sample, this clonotype turned up many times. This chain uses TRBV11-2 with TRBJ2-1; D assignment may be TRBD1 or TRBD2 (6 bases each). Trimming pared 5 bases from V and 6 bases from J, leaving 11 bases between. The CDR3 has 13 residues. Germline CDR1 and CDR2: SGHAT and FQNNGV. CDR3 nucleotides: TGTGCCAGCAGCATCGGAGGGGGCAATGAGCAGTTCTTC. As protein: CASSIGGGNEQFF.

This clonotype was seen at least ten times. The V gene is TRBV11-2, the J gene TRBJ2-1; 12 bases map to TRBD2. Germline assignment: CDR1 SGHAT and CDR2 FQNNGV. The CDR3 sequence is 18 residues long. V lost 5 bases to trimming and J lost 4 bases; unmatched junction nucleotides: 12. Here the CDR3 reads CASSRTTSGRWAYNEQFF. CDR3 DNA: TGTGCCAGCAGCCGGACGACTAGCGGGAGATGGGCATACAATGAGCAGTTCTTC.

This clonotype was counted at least ten times. The J gene is TRBJ2-7, the V gene TRBV6-5; 8 nucleotides align to TRBD1. Looked up from germline, CDR1 is MNHEY and CDR2 is SVGAGI. Losses at the gene ends were 7 bases for V and 3 bases for J; bases not matched to a gene: 2. The CDR3 covers 12 residues. CDR3: CASNGQGYEQYF. CDR3 bases: TGTGCCAGCAACGGACAGGGCTACGAGCAGTACTTC.

This clonotype was counted many times. V gene TRBV6-2 or TRBV6-3 combines with J gene TRBJ2-1; 7 nucleotides align to TRBD2. With V trimmed by 2 bases and J by 0 bases, 7 bases remained unmatched. Germline loops: CDR1 MNHEY, CDR2 SVGEGT. The CDR3 consists of 17 residues. CDR3 residues: CASSYRPRGTSYNEQFF. The DNA for the CDR3 is TGTGCCAGCAGTTACAGACCGCGGGGGACCTCCTACAATGAGCAGTTCTTC.